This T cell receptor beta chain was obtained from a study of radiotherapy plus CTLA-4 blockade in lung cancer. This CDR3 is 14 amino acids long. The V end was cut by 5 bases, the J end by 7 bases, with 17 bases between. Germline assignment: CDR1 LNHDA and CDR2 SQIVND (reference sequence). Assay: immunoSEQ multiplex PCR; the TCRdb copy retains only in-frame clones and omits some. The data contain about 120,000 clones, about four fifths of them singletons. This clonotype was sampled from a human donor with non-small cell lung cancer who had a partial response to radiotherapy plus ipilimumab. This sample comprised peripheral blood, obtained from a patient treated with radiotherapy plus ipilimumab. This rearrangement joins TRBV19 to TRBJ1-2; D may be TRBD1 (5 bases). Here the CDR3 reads CASSPGLQLGGYTF. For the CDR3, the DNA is TGTGCCAGTAGTCCGGGACTTCAGCTGGGTGGCTACACCTTC.